Ten or more counts support the clone carrying this T cell receptor beta chain. Its antigen is not known. Library preparation (for TCRbeta) was performed with unique molecular identifiers. TCRdb redid the calling of the PCR reads with MiXCR, one entry per CDR3 protein. The sample contains 250,000 or so distinct CDR3 sequences, just under 8.5% of which appear only once. J gave up 4 bases and V 5 bases, and 4 bases lay outside the gene matches. This CDR3 has 14 amino acids. Germline V gives CDR1 MGHRA, CDR2 YSYEKL. The sample comes from a study of T-cell reconstitution after alpha-beta-depleted transplantation in children. Study-wide results and caveats: T-cell counts and diversity at one year post-transplant came mainly from newly produced T cells. Surviving recipient T cells and intrathymic progenitors accounted for some patients' high TCRbeta diversity at day 60. The origin of alpha-beta T cells about two months after transplant was reportedly several hundred expanded graft clones.

The rearrangement links TRBV4-1 to TRBJ1-5; 8 nucleotides align to TRBD1. The sequencing here drew on PBMCs, mostly from graft donor cells, taken 180 days after TCRalphabeta/CD19-depleted stem cell transplant. The TCR was taken from a male patient between 5 and 17 years old who had a stem cell transplant for acute lymphoblastic leukemia, so the T cells may come from the graft donor. CDR3 in DNA: TGCGCCAGCAGCTTACGGACAGGGAATCAGCCCCAGCATTTT. Translated, it gives CASSLRTGNQPQHF.